This T cell receptor (beta chain) was captured in a study of blood T cell repertoires in COVID-19. The overall study: PBMCs, B-cell-depleted T cells, or T cells were the source of the cDNA or gDNA that made up the material.

The CDR3 extends over 13 amino acids. Germline CDR1 is KGHSH and CDR2 is LQKENI. V lost 2 bases, J lost 9 bases, and 11 bases lay in between. In the original workflow: Cell counts per sample came from amplifying reference gene primers. Sequenced by immunoSEQ multiplex PCR; TCRdb stores in-frame clones only, minus some. V, J and clone size derive from that table, while D and trimming were established from the DNA sequence. The profile shows some 120,000 clones, 70% to 80% of them singletons. This clonotype was sampled from a man in his forties with active or convalescent COVID-19. The gene calls are TRBV18 and TRBJ2-1; tentatively, D is TRBD1 (6 bases). Specimen: peripheral blood. For the CDR3, the DNA is TGTGCCAGCTCACCAAAGGGGGATTTTGAGCAGTTCTTC. Its translation is CASSPKGDFEQFF.